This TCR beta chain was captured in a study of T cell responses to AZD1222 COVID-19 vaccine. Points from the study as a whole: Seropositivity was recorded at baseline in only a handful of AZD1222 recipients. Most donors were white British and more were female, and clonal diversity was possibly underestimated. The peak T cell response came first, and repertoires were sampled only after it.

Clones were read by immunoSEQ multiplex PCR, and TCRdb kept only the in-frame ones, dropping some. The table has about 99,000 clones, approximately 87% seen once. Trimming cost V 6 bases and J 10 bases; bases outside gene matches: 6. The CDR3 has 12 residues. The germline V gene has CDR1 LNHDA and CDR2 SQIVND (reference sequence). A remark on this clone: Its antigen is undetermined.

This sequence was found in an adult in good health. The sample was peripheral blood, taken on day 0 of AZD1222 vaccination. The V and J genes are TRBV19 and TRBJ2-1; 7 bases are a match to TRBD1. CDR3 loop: CASRGTDEEQFF. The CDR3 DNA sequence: TGTGCCAGTAGGGGGACAGATGAAGAGCAGTTCTTC.